This T cell receptor beta chain is drawn from a study of HIV-infected children after antiretroviral therapy interruption (dated by TCRdb to between 2019 and 2020). Regarding the study in general: All eight included children had a CD4+ count above 500 and a viral load below 50 copies/ml, with four on planned treatment interruption and four on continuous treatment. For the interruption arm, samples were taken at week 0, at week 12, at the end of interruption (week 24 or 48), and roughly 3 years after the study ended. Median age was 9.5 years in the interruption group and over 7 years in the continuous treatment group. In the continuous-treatment arm, samples from corresponding weeks 0, 48 and 150 were analyzed. Recorded exposure to EBV and CMV was present in most of the participating children. Alongside measurements of thymic output, TCR repertoires of children on planned treatment interruption were compared with TCR repertoires of children on continuous antiretroviral treatment. Here is what the overall study found, with its caveats: In naive CD4+ repertoires of PTI patients, reduced CDR3 sharing between time points was observed after interruption began, whereas many sequences were found to be shared between end of interruption and 3 years later. Minor non-naive CD45RA+ populations such as EMRA or stem memory cells might have been included among the sorted CD45RA+ naive cells. An increase in the naive CD4+ Gini coefficient was observed by the end of treatment interruption, suggesting clonal expansion, and a return to baseline was observed by 3 years. The small number of patients is a limitation, and caution is needed when interpreting the data.

The sample's treatment or condition label, in plain terms: PENTA 11 planned treatment interruption arm or continuous ART arm. The participants were children from the United Kingdom between 2 and 15 years old who had been on ART with at least three drugs for 24 weeks or longer. Cryopreserved PBMCs containing at least 5 million viable cells were needed, and a few candidate patients were excluded because their viable PBMC yield was low. Using a FACSAria III cell sorter, naive CD4+ CD45RA+ CD45RO- T cells were FACS-sorted out of thawed PBMCs. After sorting, cells were fixed, and RNA was extracted with the RNeasy FFPE kit and then with the RNeasy Micro kit. This clonotype was detected ten times or more. Its antigen remains unidentified. Per-base quality was not reported, and no clone a single base away is much larger than it. Trimming takes 2 bases from V and 6 bases from J, and the germline ends sit 24 bases apart. The CDR3 spans 18 residues, from the cysteine through the phenylalanine. Left in the record is the CDR3 DNA by itself, 54 bases read in frame from the first base. The germline V gene (reference sequence) gives CDR1 as PRHDT and CDR2 as FYEKMQ.

The library was built by means of 3' RACE. TCR libraries were built from RNA using a 3' RACE protocol with unique molecular identifiers to correct PCR amplification bias. Up to about 12 amplicon libraries were pooled and sequenced on an Illumina MiSeq with v2 2x250 paired-end chemistry. Under the source paper's analysis protocol: Decombinator was used to process the reads, assigning V and J genes and CDR3 and applying barcode-based correction of errors and PCR bias. Before Gini coefficients were calculated with the R ineq package, the repertoires were subsampled to the same depth. Three approaches were used to assess CDR3 similarity: GLIPH, Hamming distance and a shared triplet metric. TCRdb reran the public reads through fastp at Q25 and MiXCR, keeping productive beta chains. One record per CDR3 amino acid sequence lists the most common genes and DNA. Here the V and J calls rest on TCRdb's processing, not on the authors' analysis. In all, the sample holds approximately 89,000 distinct CDR3 sequences, and approximately 6.9% of those were seen once. The ten biggest clones cover about 1.1% of the sample.

The source of this sequence is a pool of human donors with HIV. Recombination joined TRBV13 with TRBJ2-3; a tentative D match to TRBD1 spans 7 bases. Here the sequenced sample was CD45RA+ CD4+ T cells from PBMCs, pooled from several time points, taken from a donor given antiretroviral therapy, either interrupted or continuous. The cell subset or site label of this sample denotes: naive CD4+ CD45RA+ CD45RO- T cells. The nucleotide sequence reads TGTGCCAGCAGCTTAAAATGGACAGGCCTTCTGGGGAGGGATACGCAGTATTTT. The translation is CASSLKWTGLLGRDTQYF.